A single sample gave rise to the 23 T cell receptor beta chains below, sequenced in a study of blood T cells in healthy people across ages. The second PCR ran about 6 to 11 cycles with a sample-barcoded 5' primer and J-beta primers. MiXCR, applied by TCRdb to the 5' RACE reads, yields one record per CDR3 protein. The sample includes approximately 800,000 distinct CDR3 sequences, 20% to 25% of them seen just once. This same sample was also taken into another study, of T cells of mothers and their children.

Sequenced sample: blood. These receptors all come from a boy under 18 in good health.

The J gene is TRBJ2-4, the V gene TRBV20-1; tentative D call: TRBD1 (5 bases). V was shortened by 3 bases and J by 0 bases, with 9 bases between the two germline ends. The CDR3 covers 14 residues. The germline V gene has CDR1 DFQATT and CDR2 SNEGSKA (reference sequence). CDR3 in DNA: TGCAGTGCTAGCGACAGAACAGCCAAAAACATTCAGTACTTC. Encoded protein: CSASDRTAKNIQYF.

CDR3 DNA: TGCAGCGTTGACGGGACTAGCGGGAGGGCCGATTTCAATGAGCAGTTCTTC. Residues: CSVDGTSGRADFNEQFF. The chain has TRBV29-1 and TRBJ2-1; 16 bases line up with TRBD2. Germline V lookup: CDR1 SQVTM, CDR2 ANQGSEA. V shed 3 bases, J shed 6 bases, and the junction held 8 bases outside the gene matches. This CDR3 comprises 17 residues.

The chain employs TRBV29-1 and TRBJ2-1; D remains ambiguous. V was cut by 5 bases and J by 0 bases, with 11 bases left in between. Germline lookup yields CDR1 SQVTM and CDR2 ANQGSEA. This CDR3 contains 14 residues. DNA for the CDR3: TGCAGCGTTTGTCGGTCCCTCTCCTACAATGAGCAGTTCTTC. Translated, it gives CSVCRSLSYNEQFF.

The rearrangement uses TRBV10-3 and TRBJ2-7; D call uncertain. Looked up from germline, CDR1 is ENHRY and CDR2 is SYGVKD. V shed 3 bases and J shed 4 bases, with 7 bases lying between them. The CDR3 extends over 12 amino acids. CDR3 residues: CAISELIYEQYF. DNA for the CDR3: TGTGCCATCAGTGAACTTATATACGAGCAGTACTTC.

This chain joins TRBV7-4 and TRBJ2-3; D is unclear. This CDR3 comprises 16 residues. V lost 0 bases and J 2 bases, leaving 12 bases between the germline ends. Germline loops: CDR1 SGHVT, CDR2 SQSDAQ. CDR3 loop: CASSLAGRRDTDTQYF. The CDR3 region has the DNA TGTGCCAGCAGCTTAGCAGGTAGACGAGACACAGATACGCAGTATTTT.

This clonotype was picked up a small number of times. Here the CDR3 DNA reads TGCGCCAGCAGCCAAGATTCCTGGCTAGCGGCGGAGTACAATGAGCAGTTCTTC. This translates into CASSQDSWLAAEYNEQFF. V and J are TRBV4-1 and TRBJ2-1; 7 nucleotides align to TRBD2. The CDR3 runs to 18 residues. Germline-derived CDR1 and CDR2 are MGHRA and YSYEKL. The junction had 12 bases not matched to a gene; V was cut back by 0 bases and J by 4 bases.

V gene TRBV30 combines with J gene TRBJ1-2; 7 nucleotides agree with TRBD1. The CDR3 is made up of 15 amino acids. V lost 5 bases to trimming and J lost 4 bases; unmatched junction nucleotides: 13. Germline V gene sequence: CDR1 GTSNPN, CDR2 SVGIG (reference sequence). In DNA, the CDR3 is TGTGCCTGGTCACAGGGGCTGGCCGGAGCCTATGGCTACACCTTC. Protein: CAWSQGLAGAYGYTF. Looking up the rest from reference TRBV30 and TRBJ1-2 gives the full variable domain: SQTIHQWPATLVQPVGSPLSLECTVEGTSNPNLYWYRQAAGRGLQLLFYSVGIGQISSEVPQNLSASRPQDRQFILSSKKLLLSDSGFYLCAWSQGLAGAYGYTFGSGTRLTVV.

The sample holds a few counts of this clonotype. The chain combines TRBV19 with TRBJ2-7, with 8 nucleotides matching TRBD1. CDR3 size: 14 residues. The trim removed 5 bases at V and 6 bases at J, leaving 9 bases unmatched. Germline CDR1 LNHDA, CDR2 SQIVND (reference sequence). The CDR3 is CASSAGQGLTEQYF. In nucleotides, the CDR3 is TGTGCCAGTAGTGCCGGACAGGGTCTAACCGAGCAGTACTTC. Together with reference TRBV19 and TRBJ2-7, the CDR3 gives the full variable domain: DGGITQSPKYLFRKEGQNVTLSCEQNLNHDAMYWYRQDPGQGLRLIYYSQIVNDFQKGDIAEGYSVSREKKESFPLTVTSAQKNPTAFYLCASSAGQGLTEQYFGPGTRLTVT.

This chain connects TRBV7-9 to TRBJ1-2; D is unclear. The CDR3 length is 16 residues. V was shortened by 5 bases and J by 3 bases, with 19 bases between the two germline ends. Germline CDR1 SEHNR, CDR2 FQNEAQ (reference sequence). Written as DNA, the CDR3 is TGTGCCAGCAGCCCCCTTAGGAGCGACTCTGACTATGGCTACACCTTC. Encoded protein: CASSPLRSDSDYGYTF.

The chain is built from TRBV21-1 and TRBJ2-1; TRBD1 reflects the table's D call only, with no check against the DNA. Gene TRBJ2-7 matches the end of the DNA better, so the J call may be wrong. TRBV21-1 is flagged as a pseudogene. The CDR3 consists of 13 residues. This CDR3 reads CASSWTGSGEQYF. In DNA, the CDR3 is TGTGCCAGCAGCTGGACAGGGTCTGGGGAGCAGTACTTC.

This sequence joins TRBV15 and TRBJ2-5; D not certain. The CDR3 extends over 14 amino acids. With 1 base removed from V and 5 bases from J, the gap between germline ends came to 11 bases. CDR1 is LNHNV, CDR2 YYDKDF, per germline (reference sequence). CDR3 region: CATSRVQIRETQYF. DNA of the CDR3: TGTGCCACCAGCAGAGTACAGATAAGGGAGACCCAGTACTTC.

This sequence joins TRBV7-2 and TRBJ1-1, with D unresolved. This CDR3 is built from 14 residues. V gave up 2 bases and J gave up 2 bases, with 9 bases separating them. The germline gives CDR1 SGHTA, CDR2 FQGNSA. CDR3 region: CASSLLIPNTEAFF. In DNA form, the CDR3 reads TGTGCCAGCAGCTTATTGATCCCTAACACTGAAGCTTTCTTT.

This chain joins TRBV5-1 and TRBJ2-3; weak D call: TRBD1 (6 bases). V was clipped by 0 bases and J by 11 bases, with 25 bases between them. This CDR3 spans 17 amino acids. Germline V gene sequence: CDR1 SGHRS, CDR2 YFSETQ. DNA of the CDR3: TGCGCCAGCAGCTTGGCCGAGACAGGTTCCCCTCCGATAGAGCAGTATTTT. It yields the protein CASSLAETGSPPIEQYF.

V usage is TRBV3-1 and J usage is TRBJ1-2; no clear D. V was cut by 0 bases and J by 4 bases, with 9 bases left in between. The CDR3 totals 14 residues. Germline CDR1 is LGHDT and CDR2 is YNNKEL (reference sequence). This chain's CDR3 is CASSQDGPSYGYTF. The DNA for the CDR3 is TGTGCCAGCAGCCAAGACGGACCCTCCTATGGCTACACCTTC.

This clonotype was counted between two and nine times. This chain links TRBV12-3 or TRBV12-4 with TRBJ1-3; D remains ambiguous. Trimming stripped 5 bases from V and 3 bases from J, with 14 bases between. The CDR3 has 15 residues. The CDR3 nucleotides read TGTGCCAGCAGTATCGTACAGCTTATTGGAAACACCATATATTTT. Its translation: CASSIVQLIGNTIYF.

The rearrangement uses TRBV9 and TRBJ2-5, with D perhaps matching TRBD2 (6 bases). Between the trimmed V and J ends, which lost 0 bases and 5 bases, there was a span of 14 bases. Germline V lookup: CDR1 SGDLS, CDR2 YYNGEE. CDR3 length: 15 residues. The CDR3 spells CASSVALSGVETQYF. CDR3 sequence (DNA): TGTGCCAGCAGCGTAGCTTTGTCGGGGGTCGAGACCCAGTACTTC.

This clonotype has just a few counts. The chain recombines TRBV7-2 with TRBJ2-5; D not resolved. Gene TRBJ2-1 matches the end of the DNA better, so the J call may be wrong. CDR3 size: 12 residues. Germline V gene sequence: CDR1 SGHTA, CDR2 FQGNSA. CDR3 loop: CASATRVNEQFF. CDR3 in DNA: TGTGCCAGCGCCACACGGGTCAATGAGCAGTTCTTC.

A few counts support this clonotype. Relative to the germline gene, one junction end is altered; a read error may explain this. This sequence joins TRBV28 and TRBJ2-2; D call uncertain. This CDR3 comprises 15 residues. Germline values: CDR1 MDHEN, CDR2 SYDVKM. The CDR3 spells CANSFDGRNTGELFF. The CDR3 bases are TGTGCCAACAGTTTCGACGGGCGAAACACCGGGGAGCTGTTTTTT.

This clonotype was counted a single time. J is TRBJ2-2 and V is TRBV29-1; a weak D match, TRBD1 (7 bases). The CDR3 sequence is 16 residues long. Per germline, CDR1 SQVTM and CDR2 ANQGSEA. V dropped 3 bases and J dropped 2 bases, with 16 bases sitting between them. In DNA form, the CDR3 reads TGCAGCGTTGAGGGACTCGGGACAGCTAACACCGGGGAGCTGTTTTTT. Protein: CSVEGLGTANTGELFF.

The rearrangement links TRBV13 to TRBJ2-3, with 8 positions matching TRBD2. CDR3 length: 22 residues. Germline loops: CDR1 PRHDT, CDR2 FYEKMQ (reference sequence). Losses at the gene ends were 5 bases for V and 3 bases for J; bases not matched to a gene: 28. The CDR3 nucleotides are TGTGCCAGCAGCGTAACTAGCGGCTTTTATCATGGCGTCGGACTGGTAACAGATACGCAGTATTTT. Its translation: CASSVTSGFYHGVGLVTDTQYF.

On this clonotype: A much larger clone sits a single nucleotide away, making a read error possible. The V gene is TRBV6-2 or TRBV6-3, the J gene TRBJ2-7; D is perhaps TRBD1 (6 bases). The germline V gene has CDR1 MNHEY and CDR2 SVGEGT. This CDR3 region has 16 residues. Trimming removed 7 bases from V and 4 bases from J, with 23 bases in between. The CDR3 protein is CASNRAVGHSTYEQYF. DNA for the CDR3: TGTGCCAGCAACAGGGCCGTGGGGCATTCCACGTACGAGCAGTACTTC.

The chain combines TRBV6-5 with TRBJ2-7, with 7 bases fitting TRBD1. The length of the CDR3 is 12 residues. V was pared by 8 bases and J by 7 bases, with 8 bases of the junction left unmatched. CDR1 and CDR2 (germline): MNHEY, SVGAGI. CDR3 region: CASLGGWGEQYF. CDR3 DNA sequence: TGTGCCAGCCTAGGGGGCTGGGGTGAGCAGTACTTC.

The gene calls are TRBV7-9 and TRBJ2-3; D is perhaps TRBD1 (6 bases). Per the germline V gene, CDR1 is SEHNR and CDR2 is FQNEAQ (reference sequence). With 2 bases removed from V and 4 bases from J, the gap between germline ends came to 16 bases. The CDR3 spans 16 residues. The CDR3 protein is CASSLLVTGVADTQYF. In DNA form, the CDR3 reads TGTGCCAGCAGCTTACTTGTGACAGGAGTCGCAGATACGCAGTATTTT. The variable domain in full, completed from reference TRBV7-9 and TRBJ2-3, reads DTGVSQNPRHKITKRGQNVTFRCDPISEHNRLYWYRQTLGQGPEFLTYFQNEAQLEKSRLLSDRFSAERPKGSFSTLEIQRTEQGDSAMYLCASSLLVTGVADTQYFGPGTRLTVL.